This T cell receptor beta chain was recorded in a study of radiotherapy plus CTLA-4 blockade in lung cancer. Study-level results: Radiotherapy was combined with ipilimumab, and tumor-derived TCR clones then expanded in blood. Among reported predictors of response, early blood T cell clone dynamics with interferon-beta performed best.

The assay was immunoSEQ multiplex PCR, and TCRdb's table has in-frame clones only and misses some. The sample has 65,000 to 90,000 clones, over 75% seen once. V lost 2 bases and J lost 0, with 10 bases in between. The CDR3 spans 15 residues. The germline gives CDR1 MDHEN, CDR2 SYDVKM. Chemo-refractory metastatic non-small-cell lung cancer patients underwent focal radiation alongside CTLA-4 blockade with ipilimumab. Worth noting for this clone: Its antigen is as yet unknown.

The receptor was isolated from a human donor with non-small cell lung cancer that progressed on radiotherapy plus ipilimumab. The chain uses TRBV28 and TRBJ2-5; D remains ambiguous. The specimen was peripheral blood, collected from a patient treated with radiotherapy plus ipilimumab. This CDR3 is CASSLGSLNQETQYF. In DNA form, the CDR3 reads TGTGCCAGCAGTTTAGGTTCTCTTAACCAAGAGACCCAGTACTTC.